The 22 T cell receptor beta chains below come from one sample, sequenced in a study of vaccination effects on CD4 cells after COVID-19. Pools of viral peptides were used by the ViraFEST assay to expand antigen-specific CD4+ T cells ahead of sequencing. The authors isolated CD4+ T cells after about eleven days of culture. Documented for the person is a PCR-confirmed SARS-CoV-2 infection occurring between March and December 2020. Measured with immunoSEQ multiplex PCR; TCRdb has only the in-frame clones, and not every one. The profile shows about 45,000 clones, around 66% of them singletons. What these receptors recognize is not known. The sequencing here drew on CD4+ T cells from PBMCs cultured with a peptide pool, taken before COVID-19 vaccination. The source of these receptors is a human donor who had a prior SARS-CoV-2 infection.

The rearrangement uses TRBV14 and TRBJ1-3; D uncertain. Germline V gives CDR1 SGHDN, CDR2 FVKESK. The V end lost 3 bases, the J end lost 0 bases, and 6 bases lay between the germline ends. The CDR3 totals 14 residues. The CDR3 loop reads CASSQTYSGNTIYF. The CDR3 coding sequence is TGTGCCAGCAGCCAGACCTACTCTGGAAACACCATATATTTT.

This clone was seen only a few times. The V and J genes are TRBV5-5 and TRBJ2-1, with D perhaps matching TRBD1 (6 bases). Germline CDR1 SGHKS, CDR2 YYEKEE (reference sequence). CDR3 length: 12 residues. V dropped 8 bases and J dropped 8 bases, with 14 bases sitting between them. The CDR3 spells CASLQGLYEQFF. CDR3 DNA: TGTGCCAGTTTACAGGGTCTTTATGAGCAGTTCTTC.

This clone was picked up a small number of times. The chain combines TRBV2 with TRBJ1-4, with D perhaps TRBD1 (5 bases). Trimming cost V 6 bases and J 0 bases, with 14 bases left between them. Germline V gene sequence: CDR1 SNHLY, CDR2 FYNNEI. The CDR3 sequence is 16 residues long. The CDR3 here is CASSPTEIATNEKLFF. The CDR3 DNA reads as TGTGCCAGCAGCCCGACAGAAATCGCAACTAATGAAAAACTGTTTTTT.

The chain is built from TRBV5-1 and TRBJ2-3; TRBD1 matches 9 bases. CDR1 is SGHRS, CDR2 YFSETQ, per germline. This CDR3 is built from 14 residues. J was trimmed by 4 bases and V by 4 bases; bases with no gene match: 4. As DNA, the CDR3 is TGCGCCAGCAGCCCACAGGGGGCTTCAGATACGCAGTATTTT. Translation: CASSPQGASDTQYF.

The gene calls are TRBV15 and TRBJ2-1; 8 bases fit TRBD1. V gave up 3 bases and J gave up 4 bases; unmatched junction bases: 2. The CDR3 sequence is 14 residues long. CDR1 is LNHNV and CDR2 is YYDKDF in the germline V gene (reference sequence). CDR3 loop: CATSSDRGYNEQFF. CDR3 in DNA: TGTGCCACCAGCAGCGACAGGGGTTACAATGAGCAGTTCTTC. Using reference TRBV15 and TRBJ2-1 for the parts outside the CDR3, the full variable domain is DAMVIQNPRYQVTQFGKPVTLSCSQTLNHNVMYWYQQKSSQAPKLLFHYYDKDFNNEADTPDNFQSRRPNTSFCFLDIRSPGLGDTAMYLCATSSDRGYNEQFFGPGTRLTVL.

The chain's CDR3 is CASSPWGAKNIQYF. The CDR3 nucleotides are TGTGCCAGCAGCCCGTGGGGGGCCAAAAACATTCAGTACTTC. The rearrangement joins TRBV7-2 to TRBJ2-4; D may correspond to TRBD1 or TRBD2 (5 bases each). CDR3 length: 14 residues. The V gene lost 5 bases and the J gene lost 1 base, with 9 bases spanning the gap. The germline V gene encodes CDR1 SGHTA and CDR2 FQGNSA.

This clone was found a few times. V and J are TRBV28 and TRBJ2-3, with 8 bases that match TRBD1. V dropped 6 bases and J dropped 0; count of bases not matched to a gene: 2. In germline, CDR1 is MDHEN, CDR2 SYDVKM. The CDR3 runs 14 residues. The CDR3 nucleotides read TGTGCCAGCAGGAGGACAGGGAGCACAGATACGCAGTATTTT. This sequence encodes CASRRTGSTDTQYF.

This chain uses TRBV6-2 or TRBV6-3 with TRBJ2-1, with 7 nucleotides matching TRBD2. Per the germline V gene, CDR1 is MNHEY and CDR2 is SVGEGT. This CDR3 has 14 amino acids. Trimming took 5 bases from V and 0 from J; bases not matched to a gene: 1. CDR3 in amino acids: CASSPGGSYNEQFF. DNA for the CDR3: TGTGCCAGCAGTCCGGGGGGCTCCTACAATGAGCAGTTCTTC.

The V gene is TRBV3-1 (or the pseudogene TRBV3-2), the J gene TRBJ2-7, with unresolved D. Germline lookup yields CDR1 LGHDT and CDR2 YNNKEL (reference sequence). The ends were cut back, 3 bases at V and 2 bases at J, with 11 bases in the middle. The CDR3 sequence is 14 residues long. CDR3 in DNA: TGTGCCAGCAGCCACGACCCGAGGACCTACGAGCAGTACTTC. Its translation: CASSHDPRTYEQYF.

This chain links TRBV11-3 with TRBJ1-1; D unclear. V dropped 0 bases and J dropped 3 bases, with 8 bases sitting between them. CDR3 length: 14 amino acids. Germline CDR1 reads SGHNT; CDR2 reads YENEEA. CDR3 DNA: TGTGCCAGCAGCTTAGAGGGCGGGGACACTGAAGCTTTCTTT. Its protein product is CASSLEGGDTEAFF.

The chain uses TRBV23-1 and TRBJ1-1; weak D call: TRBD1 (6 bases). TRBV23-1 has ORF status, its function being uncertain. V was clipped by 4 bases and J by 0 bases, with 18 bases between them. The CDR3 has 17 amino acids. CDR3 amino acids: CASSRKPRGPMNTEAFF. The CDR3 region has the DNA TGCGCCAGCAGTCGAAAACCCAGGGGCCCCATGAACACTGAAGCTTTCTTT.

This chain connects TRBV9 to TRBJ2-7, with D perhaps being TRBD1 or TRBD2 (5 bases each). Trimming took 2 bases from V and 3 from J, leaving 15 bases between them. The CDR3 contains 15 residues. Germline V gene sequence: CDR1 SGDLS, CDR2 YYNGEE. CDR3 nucleotides: TGTGCCAGCAGCGTGAGCGCCGGGACGGACTACGAGCAGTACTTC. Residues: CASSVSAGTDYEQYF.

The rearrangement joins TRBV16 to TRBJ1-2; D possibly corresponds to TRBD1 (6 bases). CDR3 length equals 11 residues. The germline V gene has CDR1 KGHSY and CDR2 FQNENV. Trimming removed 4 bases from V and 13 bases from J, with 13 bases in between. CDR3 protein: CASSLYGQFTF. In DNA form, the CDR3 reads TGTGCCAGCAGCCTCTATGGACAGTTCACCTTC.

In this sample, this clone turned up a few times. V and J are TRBV7-9 and TRBJ1-1; 7 bases match TRBD1. The CDR3 sequence is 13 residues long. Germline CDR1 is SEHNR and CDR2 is FQNEAQ (reference sequence). The junction had 1 base not matched to a gene; V was cut back by 3 bases and J by 3 bases. The CDR3 region is CASSLQGDTEAFF. The CDR3 nucleotides read TGTGCCAGCAGCTTGCAGGGGGACACTGAAGCTTTCTTT.

The chain carries TRBV21-1 and TRBJ2-6; TRBD1 is the table's D call, not checked against the DNA. TRBV21-1 is a documented pseudogene. This CDR3 region has 17 residues. CDR3 protein: CASSSQYRESGANVLTF. The DNA for the CDR3 is TGTGCCAGCAGCAGCCAATACAGGGAATCTGGGGCCAACGTCCTGACTTTC.

The chain is built from TRBV10-3 and TRBJ2-7, with 12 positions matching TRBD2. The CDR3 contains 14 residues. Germline CDR1 and CDR2: ENHRY and SYGVKD. J lost 1 base, V lost 11 bases, and 6 bases had no gene match. CDR3 sequence: CAVGLAGLSYEQYF. The CDR3 DNA reads as TGTGCCGTCGGACTAGCGGGGTTATCCTACGAGCAGTACTTC.

The chain combines TRBV7-9 with TRBJ2-4; 10 nucleotides agree with TRBD1. Germline trimming cut 2 bases from V and 13 bases from J; bases unmatched to any gene: 2. Germline V gives CDR1 SEHNR, CDR2 FQNEAQ (reference sequence). This CDR3 has 12 residues. Here the CDR3 DNA reads TGTGCCAGCAGCTTACGACAGGGGGCACAGTACTTC. Translated: CASSLRQGAQYF.

A few counts support this clone. This chain links TRBV5-1 with TRBJ1-3; tentatively, D is TRBD1 (5 bases). In germline, CDR1 is SGHRS, CDR2 YFSETQ. The CDR3 consists of 13 residues. The ends were cut back, 4 bases at V and 0 bases at J, with 5 bases in the middle. CDR3 sequence reads: CASSGGSGNTIYF. The DNA for the CDR3 is TGCGCCAGCAGCGGGGGCTCTGGAAACACCATATATTTT.

The genes are TRBV24-1 and TRBJ2-4; no definite D call. Between the trimmed V and J ends, which lost 2 bases and 0 bases, there was a span of 13 bases. The V gene's germline CDR1 is KGHDR and CDR2 SFDVKD. The CDR3 is 17 amino acids. The CDR3 DNA reads TGTGCCACCAGTGATTCGAGTCCTACGCTAGCCAAAAACATTCAGTACTTC. Its protein is CATSDSSPTLAKNIQYF.

This clone was seen a handful of times. The CDR3 reads CASRTEDNSPLHF. CDR3 sequence (DNA): TGTGCCAGTAGGACCGAAGATAATTCACCCCTCCACTTT. V usage is TRBV19 and J usage is TRBJ1-6; unclear D gene. The CDR3 runs 13 residues. Trimming removed 6 bases from V and 5 bases from J, with 8 bases in between. Germline V lookup: CDR1 LNHDA, CDR2 SQIVND (reference sequence).

The CDR3 bases are TGTGCCAGCAGCTTAGTTTATGTCGTCGGACTGAACACTGAAGCTTTCTTT. Residues: CASSLVYVVGLNTEAFF. This rearrangement joins TRBV11-2 to TRBJ1-1; D gene unclear. The CDR3 totals 17 residues. V was shortened by 1 base and J by 0 bases, with 15 bases between the two germline ends. The germline CDR1 and CDR2 sequences are SGHAT and FQNNGV.

The chain has TRBV5-1 and TRBJ2-3; possibly TRBD1 or TRBD2 for D (6 bases each). From germline, CDR1 is SGHRS and CDR2 YFSETQ. V was shortened by 5 bases and J by 3 bases, with 16 bases between the two germline ends. The CDR3 extends over 15 amino acids. CDR3 region: CASSYHGGRTDTQYF. For the CDR3, the DNA is TGCGCCAGCAGTTACCATGGGGGGCGAACAGATACGCAGTATTTT.